Described below is a single T cell receptor beta chain sequence and its context. What it binds is not known. This sample is part of a study of long-term antiretroviral therapy in people with HIV. CDR3 length: 15 amino acids. Germline V gene sequence: CDR1 SQVTM, CDR2 ANQGSEA. V was shortened by 3 bases and J by 0 bases, with 9 bases between the two germline ends. Assay version v3.0 of immunoSEQ was used, and it was run at survey level. Sequencing aimed at about 35,000-55,000 T-cell genomes per sample. Measured with immunoSEQ multiplex PCR; TCRdb has only the in-frame clones, and not every one. The sample lists 15,000 to 20,000 clones, over 80% seen once, with approximately 4.2% in the top ten. The study's findings and limits: Post-treatment diversity went higher with ART but stayed below transplant donor controls.

The chain couples TRBV29-1 to TRBJ2-6; D is ambiguous. Sequenced material: unsorted PBMCs, taken 2.1 years after starting antiretroviral therapy. This clonotype was obtained from a man aged 18 to 29 with HIV. The CDR3 spells CSVEVVASGANVLTF. The CDR3 DNA sequence: TGCAGCGTTGAGGTTGTCGCCTCTGGGGCCAACGTCCTGACTTTC.